The 8 T cell receptor beta chains in this list originate from one sample, sequenced in a study of PD-1 blockade in classical Hodgkin lymphoma. As for time point: newly diagnosed, previously untreated cHL patient sample. From thawed PBMCs, CD4+ T cells were purified using magnetic negative selection. This table comes from immunoSEQ multiplex PCR, and its TCRdb copy is limited to in-frame clones, with some not included. This table has nearly 25,000 clones, about 90% appearing once. Sequencing used CD4+ T cells from blood. These receptors all stem from a human donor with classical Hodgkin lymphoma.

The V gene is TRBV5-6, the J gene TRBJ1-6, with 7 bases matching TRBD1. The germline V gene encodes CDR1 SGHDT and CDR2 YYEEEE. The J segment lost 6 bases and the V segment lost 0 bases, leaving 0 bases of the junction unmatched. The CDR3 has 14 residues. DNA of the CDR3: TGTGCCAGCAGCTTGGGACAGGGTAATTCACCCCTCCACTTT. The encoded protein is CASSLGQGNSPLHF.

This sequence joins TRBV5-1 and TRBJ2-5; 7 bases line up with TRBD2. Per germline, CDR1 SGHRS and CDR2 YFSETQ. After removal of 1 base from V and 4 bases from J, the junction contained 10 bases not matched to a gene. This CDR3 has 16 amino acids. This CDR3 is CASSLTKPGRGETQYF. For the CDR3, the DNA is TGCGCCAGCAGCTTGACCAAGCCAGGGAGGGGAGAGACCCAGTACTTC.

The rearrangement joins TRBV15 to TRBJ2-3; D is perhaps TRBD2 (7 bases). The V and J ends lost 6 bases and 3 bases respectively, with 13 bases between them. The CDR3 spans 14 residues. The germline V gene encodes CDR1 LNHNV and CDR2 YYDKDF (reference sequence). For the CDR3, the DNA is TGTGCCACCAGTGAACAGGGAGGGACAGATACGCAGTATTTT. This sequence encodes CATSEQGGTDTQYF.

The chain is built from TRBV5-8 and TRBJ1-5; D unclear. Germline V CDR1 and CDR2: SGHTS, YDEGEE. The CDR3 contains 13 residues. Between the trimmed V and J ends, which lost 6 bases and 1 base, there was a span of 8 bases. The CDR3 protein is CASTFDSNQPQHF. CDR3 bases: TGTGCCAGCACCTTCGACAGCAATCAGCCCCAGCATTTT.

The rearrangement uses TRBV5-4 and TRBJ1-1, with a tentative D call TRBD1 (6 bases). CDR3 length equals 17 residues. The germline V gene has CDR1 SGHNT and CDR2 YYREEE (reference sequence). V lost 6 bases and J 3 bases, leaving 24 bases between the germline ends. The CDR3 DNA follows: TGTGCCAGCACCCTTTGGGGGGGGGCGCCGGGGGACACTGAAGCTTTCTTT. It specifies CASTLWGGAPGDTEAFF.

This chain joins TRBV5-1 and TRBJ2-3; the D call may be TRBD1 or TRBD2 (5 bases each). The CDR3 is 15 amino acids. The V end lost 0 bases, the J end lost 7 bases, and 15 bases lay between the germline ends. Germline V gene lookup returns CDR1 SGHRS and CDR2 YFSETQ. The CDR3 loop reads CASSLVAGWRYTQYF. CDR3 DNA: TGCGCCAGCAGCTTGGTCGCAGGGTGGAGGTATACGCAGTATTTT.

This chain's CDR3 is CASSWEFGQGRGYTF. The CDR3 coding sequence is TGCGCCAGCAGCTGGGAGTTCGGCCAGGGTAGGGGCTACACCTTC. V gene TRBV5-1 combines with J gene TRBJ1-2, with a weak D call TRBD1 (5 bases). The germline V gene encodes CDR1 SGHRS and CDR2 YFSETQ. This CDR3 has 15 amino acids. V was pared by 3 bases and J by 8 bases, with 20 bases between.

This sequence joins TRBV10-3 and TRBJ2-2; 8 bases align to TRBD1. Germline V gene sequence: CDR1 ENHRY, CDR2 SYGVKD. V trimming: 5 bases; J trimming: 6 bases; junction bases outside the gene matches: 8. The CDR3 is 15 residues long. The CDR3 sequence: CAISRDRSPAGELFF. The DNA for the CDR3 is TGTGCCATCAGTCGGGACAGGAGCCCTGCCGGGGAGCTGTTTTTT.